The present T cell receptor beta chain was sequenced within a study of OX40 agonist ivuxolimab in advanced cancers. Whole-study findings and limits: The study found that CD8+ T cells averaged more expanded clones than CD4+.

The data were produced by immunoSEQ multiplex PCR, yet TCRdb's version contains in-frame clones alone and is incomplete. The sample records fewer than 85,000 clones, over 90% being singletons. The CDR3 covers 17 residues. The V gene lost 1 base and the J gene lost 0 bases, with 13 bases spanning the gap. CDR1 and CDR2 from the germline V gene are KGHSH and LQKENI. In regard to this clone: The antigen is not known.

Sequenced here: CD4+ or CD8+ T cells sorted from blood, sampled in a trial of the OX40 agonist ivuxolimab. The sequence came from an adult with an advanced solid tumor such as melanoma, head and neck, liver or kidney cancer. The V call is TRBV18, the J call TRBJ2-1; D unclear. The CDR3 region is CASSPQTGWGSYNEQFF. The CDR3 region has the DNA TGTGCCAGCTCACCACAAACCGGTTGGGGCTCCTACAATGAGCAGTTCTTC.